Listed below are T cell receptor beta chains from one sample, sequenced in a study of OX40 agonist ivuxolimab in advanced cancers. The repertoire was sequenced with immunoSEQ multiplex PCR; TCRdb's copy has only in-frame clones and lacks some. The sample has some 90,000 clones, around 91% seen once. This specimen was CD4+ or CD8+ T cells sorted from blood, taken in a trial of the OX40 agonist ivuxolimab. The receptors stem from an adult with an advanced solid tumor such as melanoma, head and neck, liver or kidney cancer. The CDR3 runs from the conserved cysteine through the conserved F or W. Fields, in order: V gene, J gene, CDR3 protein.

>TRBV4-3|TRBJ2-1
CASSQDRAARTAEQFF
>TRBV6-5|TRBJ1-1
CASSYVGATEAFF
>TRBV9|TRBJ2-7
CASSVGGSLQGEQYF
>TRBV30|TRBJ1-5
CAWSVRDRGRDQPQHF
>TRBV5-1|TRBJ1-2
CASSLGQNYGYTF
>TRBV4-3|TRBJ2-1
CASSQDLGSYNEQFF
>TRBV5-1|TRBJ2-2
CASSLDGGRAGELFF
>TRBV7-9|TRBJ2-1
CASSLGGGGEQFF
>TRBV2|TRBJ2-1
CASSEIRTGTLREQFF
>TRBV30|TRBJ1-5
CAWSVTGTNQPQHF
>TRBV2|TRBJ2-1
CASSTRLGSDEQFF
>TRBV14|TRBJ1-5
CASSQENSETGLNQPQHF
>TRBV30|TRBJ2-2
CAWSVTVGGELFF
>TRBV4-3|TRBJ2-2
CASSQDPSRELFF
>TRBV30|TRBJ1-2
CAWSRGQGADYGYTF
>TRBV29-1|TRBJ1-1
CSAQIGPEAFF
>TRBV2|TRBJ2-1
CASTRDRGVNEQFF
>TRBV2|TRBJ2-5
CASKATVRQETQYF
>TRBV30|TRBJ2-4
CAWNSGSTKNIQYF
>TRBV2|TRBJ2-1
CASSGGTAVNNEQFF
>TRBV5-1|TRBJ2-1
CASSSGQGASEQFF
>TRBV2|TRBJ2-7
CASSRETGTREQYF
>TRBV5-4|TRBJ2-2
CASSLAGTSGTGELFF
>TRBV30|TRBJ1-4
CAWLPGRADRGEKLFF
>TRBV4-3|TRBJ2-3
CASSIRQGAYTDTQYF
>TRBV4-2|TRBJ1-2
CASSLGQGAGYGYTF
>TRBV6-4|TRBJ2-3
CASSRDGSADTQYF
>TRBV27|TRBJ2-7
CASSPTGTGGAYEQYF
>TRBV29-1|TRBJ1-1
CSVGLRQALNTEAFF
>TRBV7-2|TRBJ2-2
CASSPRAGELFF
>TRBV10-2|TRBJ1-5
CASSENVNFRGQPQHF
>TRBV12-5|TRBJ2-7
CASGLVAAGEGRKYEQYF
>TRBV9|TRBJ1-3
CASSVDARSTGNTIYF
>TRBV5-1|TRBJ2-2
CASSYTSGLRDTGELFF
>TRBV30|TRBJ2-1
CAWRDLAGLYNEQFF
>TRBV7-3|TRBJ1-6
CASSLREGSPLHF
>TRBV18|TRBJ1-2
CASSPGQGGYYTF
>TRBV30|TRBJ2-2
CAWRDRGYTGELFF
>TRBV19|TRBJ2-7
CAPGRTGIYEQYF
>TRBV7-8|TRBJ1-4
CASSLGRDFEKLFF
>TRBV10-3|TRBJ2-3
CAISRDISTDTQYF
>TRBV11-3|TRBJ1-1
CASSLEPWDREATEAFF
>TRBV6-6|TRBJ2-6
CASSALALSGANVLTF
>TRBV9|TRBJ1-2
CASSVAGQGRGYTF
>TRBV7-3|TRBJ2-3
CASSLNSDSGSSTDTQYF
>TRBV9|TRBJ2-1
CASSKRERYNEQFF
>TRBV28|TRBJ1-3
CASSSTLGNTIYF
>TRBV19|TRBJ1-5
CASSRQGISNQPQHF
>TRBV7-2|TRBJ2-7
CASSLILGLPYEQYF
>TRBV5-1|TRBJ1-2
CASSLDGDTYGYTF
>TRBV28|TRBJ1-3
CASSSPYRQSNSGNTIYF
>TRBV27|TRBJ1-2
CASSLQGQINGYTF
>TRBV5-6|TRBJ2-7
CASTLAGLAGGWGQYF
>TRBV29-1|TRBJ2-1
CSVADSPYNEQFF
>TRBV4-1|TRBJ1-1
CASSQETIRQGARNTEAFF
>TRBV29-1|TRBJ1-1
CSVEDRGGWYTEAFF
>TRBV6-5|TRBJ2-2
CASSYFGGENTGELFF
>TRBV4-3|TRBJ1-6
CASSSLGENSPLHF
>TRBV15|TRBJ2-7
CATSRDNKLYEQYF